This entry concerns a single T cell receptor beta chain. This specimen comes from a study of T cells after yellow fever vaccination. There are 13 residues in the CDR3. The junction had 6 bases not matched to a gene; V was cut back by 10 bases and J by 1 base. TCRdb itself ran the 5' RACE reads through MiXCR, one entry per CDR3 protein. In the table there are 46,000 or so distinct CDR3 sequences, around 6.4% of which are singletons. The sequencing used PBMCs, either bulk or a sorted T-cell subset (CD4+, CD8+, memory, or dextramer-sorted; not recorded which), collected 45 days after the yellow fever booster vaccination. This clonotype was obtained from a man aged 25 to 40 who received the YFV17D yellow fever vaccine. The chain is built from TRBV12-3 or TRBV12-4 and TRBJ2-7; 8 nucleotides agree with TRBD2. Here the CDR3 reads CATKSGGSYEQYF. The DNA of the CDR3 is TGTGCCACCAAGAGCGGGGGTTCCTACGAGCAGTACTTC.